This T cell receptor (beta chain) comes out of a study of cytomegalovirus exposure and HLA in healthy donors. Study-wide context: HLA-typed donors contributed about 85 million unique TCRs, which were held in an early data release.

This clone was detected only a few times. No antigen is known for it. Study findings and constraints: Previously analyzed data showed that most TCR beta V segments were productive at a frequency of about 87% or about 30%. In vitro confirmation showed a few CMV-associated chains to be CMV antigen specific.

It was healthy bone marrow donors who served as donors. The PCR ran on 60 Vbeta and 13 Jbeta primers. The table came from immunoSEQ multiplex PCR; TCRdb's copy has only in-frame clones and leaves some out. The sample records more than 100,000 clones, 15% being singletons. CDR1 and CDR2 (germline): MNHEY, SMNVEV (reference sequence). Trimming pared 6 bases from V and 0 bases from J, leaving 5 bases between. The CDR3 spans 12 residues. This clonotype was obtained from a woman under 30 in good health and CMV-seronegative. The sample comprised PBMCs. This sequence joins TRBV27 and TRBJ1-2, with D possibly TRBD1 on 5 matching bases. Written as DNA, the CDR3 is TGTGCCAGCAGGACAGCTAACTATGGCTACACCTTC. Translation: CASRTANYGYTF.